This T cell receptor (beta chain) derives from a study of shared clonotypes between healthy human individuals. Study-level results: Sample collection involved blood only; tissue repertoires are likely different.

This CDR3 has 15 amino acids. The germline V gene encodes CDR1 SGDLS and CDR2 YYNGEE. J gave up 7 bases and V 1 base, and 6 bases lay outside the gene matches. The protocol was immunoSEQ multiplex PCR, while the TCRdb copy is restricted to in-frame clones and leaves out a portion. The sample has about 500,000 clones; more than 70% are singletons. As to this clone: Its target is not known.

The source material was PBMCs. The chain couples TRBV9 to TRBJ1-1, with TRBD1 matching 11 bases. The source is a woman in her thirties or forties in good health. Some clones in this sample may be carry-over from other donors' samples. The CDR3 is CASSVTGQGEGEAFF. The CDR3 DNA reads TGTGCCAGCAGCGTAACGGGACAGGGGGAGGGTGAAGCTTTCTTT.